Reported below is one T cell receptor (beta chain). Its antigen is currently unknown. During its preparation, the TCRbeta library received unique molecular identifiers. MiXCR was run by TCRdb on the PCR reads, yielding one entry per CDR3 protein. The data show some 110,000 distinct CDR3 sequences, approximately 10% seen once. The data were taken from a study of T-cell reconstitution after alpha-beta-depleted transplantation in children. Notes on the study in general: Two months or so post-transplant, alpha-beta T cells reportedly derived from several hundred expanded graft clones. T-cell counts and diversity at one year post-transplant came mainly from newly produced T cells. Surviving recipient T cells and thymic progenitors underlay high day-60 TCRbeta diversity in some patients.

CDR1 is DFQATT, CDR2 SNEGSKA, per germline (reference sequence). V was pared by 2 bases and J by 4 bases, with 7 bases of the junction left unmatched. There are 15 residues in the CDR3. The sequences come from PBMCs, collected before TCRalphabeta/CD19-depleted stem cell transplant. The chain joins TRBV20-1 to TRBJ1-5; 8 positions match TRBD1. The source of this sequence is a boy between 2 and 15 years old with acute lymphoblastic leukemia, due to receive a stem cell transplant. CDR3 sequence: CSARLSGGPNQPQHF. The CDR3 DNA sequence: TGCAGTGCTAGACTATCAGGGGGCCCGAATCAGCCCCAGCATTTT.